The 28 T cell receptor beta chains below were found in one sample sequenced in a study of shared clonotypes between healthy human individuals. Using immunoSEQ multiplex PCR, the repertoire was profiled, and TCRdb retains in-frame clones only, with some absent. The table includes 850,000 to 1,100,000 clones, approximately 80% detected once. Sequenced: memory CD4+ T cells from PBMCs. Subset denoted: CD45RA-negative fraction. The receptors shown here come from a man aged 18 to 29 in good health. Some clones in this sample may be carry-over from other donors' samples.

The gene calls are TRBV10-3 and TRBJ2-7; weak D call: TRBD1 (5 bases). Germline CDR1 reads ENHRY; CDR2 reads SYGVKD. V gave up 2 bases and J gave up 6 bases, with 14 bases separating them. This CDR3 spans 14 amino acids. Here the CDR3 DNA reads TGTGCCATCAGTGAGGGGGCGCCTTTGGGCGAGCAGTACTTC. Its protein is CAISEGAPLGEQYF.

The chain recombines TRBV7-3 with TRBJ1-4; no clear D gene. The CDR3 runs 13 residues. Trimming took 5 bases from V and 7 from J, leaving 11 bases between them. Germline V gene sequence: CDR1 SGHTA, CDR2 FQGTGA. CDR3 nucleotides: TGTGCCAGCAGCCCGGGGATGGGTGAAAAACTGTTTTTT. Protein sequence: CASSPGMGEKLFF.

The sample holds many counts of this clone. The CDR3 loop reads CASSPGGRGRAHEQYF. The CDR3 nucleotides read TGTGCCAGCAGCCCGGGCGGGCGCGGGAGGGCCCACGAGCAGTACTTC. This chain uses TRBV11-2 with TRBJ2-7; 9 bases align to TRBD2. V lost 5 bases to trimming and J lost 5 bases; unmatched junction nucleotides: 13. The length of the CDR3 is 16 residues. CDR1 is SGHAT, CDR2 FQNNGV, per germline.

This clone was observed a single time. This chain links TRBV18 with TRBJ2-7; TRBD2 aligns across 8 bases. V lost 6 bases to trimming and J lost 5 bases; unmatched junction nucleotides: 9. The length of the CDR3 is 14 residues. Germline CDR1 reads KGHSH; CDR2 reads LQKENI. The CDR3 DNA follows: TGTGCCAGCTCGTCCCAACTAGCGGAAAACGAGCAGTACTTC. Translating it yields CASSSQLAENEQYF.

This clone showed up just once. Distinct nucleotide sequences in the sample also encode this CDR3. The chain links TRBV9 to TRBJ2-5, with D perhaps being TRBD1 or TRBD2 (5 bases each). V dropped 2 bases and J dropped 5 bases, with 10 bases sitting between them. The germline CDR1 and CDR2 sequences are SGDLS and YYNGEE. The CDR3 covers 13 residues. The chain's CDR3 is CASSVRGVETQYF. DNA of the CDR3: TGTGCCAGCAGCGTTAGGGGAGTGGAGACCCAGTACTTC.

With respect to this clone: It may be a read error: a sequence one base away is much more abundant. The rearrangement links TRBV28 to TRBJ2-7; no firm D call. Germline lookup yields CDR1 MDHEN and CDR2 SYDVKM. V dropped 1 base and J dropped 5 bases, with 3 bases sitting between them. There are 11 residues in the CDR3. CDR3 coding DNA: TGTGCCAGCAGTTTATTCCACGAGCAGTACTTC. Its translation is CASSLFHEQYF.

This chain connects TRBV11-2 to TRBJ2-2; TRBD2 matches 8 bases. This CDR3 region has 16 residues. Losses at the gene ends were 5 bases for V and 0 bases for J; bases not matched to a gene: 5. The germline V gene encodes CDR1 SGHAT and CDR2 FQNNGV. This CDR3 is CASSPLGLANTGELFF. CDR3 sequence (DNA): TGTGCCAGCAGCCCCTTGGGACTAGCGAACACCGGGGAGCTGTTTTTT.

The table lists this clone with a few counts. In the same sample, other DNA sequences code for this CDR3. This chain's CDR3 is CAWGTGEGASTDTQYF. The CDR3 DNA sequence: TGTGCCTGGGGGACCGGAGAGGGGGCTTCAACAGATACGCAGTATTTT. The rearrangement links TRBV30 to TRBJ2-3; 7 bases line up with TRBD1. This CDR3 spans 16 amino acids. Looked up from germline, CDR1 is GTSNPN and CDR2 is SVGIG (reference sequence). Trimming at V came to 5 bases and at J to 3 bases, leaving 14 bases not matched to a gene.

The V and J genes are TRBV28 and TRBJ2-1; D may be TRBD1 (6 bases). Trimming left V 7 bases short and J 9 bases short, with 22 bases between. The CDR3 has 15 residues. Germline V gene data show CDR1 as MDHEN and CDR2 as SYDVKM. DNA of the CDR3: TGTGCCAGCACTCCTTCGACCCAGGGGCCGGCTGAGCAGTTCTTC. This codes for CASTPSTQGPAEQFF.

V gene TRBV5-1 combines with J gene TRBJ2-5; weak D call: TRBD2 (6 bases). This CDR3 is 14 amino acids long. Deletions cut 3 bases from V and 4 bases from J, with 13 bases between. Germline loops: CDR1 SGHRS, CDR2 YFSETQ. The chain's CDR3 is CASSSGSVGETQYF. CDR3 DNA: TGCGCCAGCAGCTCCGGGAGTGTGGGAGAGACCCAGTACTTC.

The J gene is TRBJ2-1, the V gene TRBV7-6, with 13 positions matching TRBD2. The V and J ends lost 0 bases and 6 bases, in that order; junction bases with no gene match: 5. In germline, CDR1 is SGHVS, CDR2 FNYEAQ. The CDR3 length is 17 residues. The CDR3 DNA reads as TGTGCCAGCAGCTTAGCGTTACTAGCGGGAGGGGGCAATGAGCAGTTCTTC. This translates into CASSLALLAGGGNEQFF.

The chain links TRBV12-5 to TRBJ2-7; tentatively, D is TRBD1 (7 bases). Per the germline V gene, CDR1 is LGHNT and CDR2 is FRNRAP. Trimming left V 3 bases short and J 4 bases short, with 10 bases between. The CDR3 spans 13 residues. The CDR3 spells CASGFSGGYEQYF. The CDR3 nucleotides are TGTGCTAGTGGTTTTTCAGGGGGGTACGAGCAGTACTTC.

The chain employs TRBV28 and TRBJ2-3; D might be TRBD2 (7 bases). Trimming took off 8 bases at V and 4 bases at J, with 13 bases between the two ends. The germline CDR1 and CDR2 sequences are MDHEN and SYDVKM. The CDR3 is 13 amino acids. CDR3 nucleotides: TGTGCCAGCCAGAGGGGGAGGGCAGATACGCAGTATTTT. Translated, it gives CASQRGRADTQYF.

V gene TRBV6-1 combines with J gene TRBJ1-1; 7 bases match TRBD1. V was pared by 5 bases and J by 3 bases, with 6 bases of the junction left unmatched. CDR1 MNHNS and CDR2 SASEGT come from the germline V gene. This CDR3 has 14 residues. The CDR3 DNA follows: TGTGCCAGCAGTTTCCAGGGGGTAGACACTGAAGCTTTCTTT. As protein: CASSFQGVDTEAFF.

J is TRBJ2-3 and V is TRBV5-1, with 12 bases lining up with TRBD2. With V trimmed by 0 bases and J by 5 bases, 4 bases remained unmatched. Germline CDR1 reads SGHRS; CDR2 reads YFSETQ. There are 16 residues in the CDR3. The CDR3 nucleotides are TGCGCCAGCAGCTTGGGACTAGCGGGAGTGCGAGATACGCAGTATTTT. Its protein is CASSLGLAGVRDTQYF.

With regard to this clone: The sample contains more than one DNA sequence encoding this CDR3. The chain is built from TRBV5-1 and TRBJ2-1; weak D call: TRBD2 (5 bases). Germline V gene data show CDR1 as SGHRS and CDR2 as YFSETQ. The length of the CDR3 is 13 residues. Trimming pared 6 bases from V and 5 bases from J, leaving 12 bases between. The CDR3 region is CASNLAGDNEQFF. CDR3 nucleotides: TGCGCCAGCAACCTGGCGGGTGACAATGAGCAGTTCTTC.

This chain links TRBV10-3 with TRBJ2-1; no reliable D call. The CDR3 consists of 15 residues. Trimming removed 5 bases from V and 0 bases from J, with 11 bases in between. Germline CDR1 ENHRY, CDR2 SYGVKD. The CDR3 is CAISSNGGSYNEQFF. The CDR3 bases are TGTGCCATCAGTTCGAATGGCGGCTCCTACAATGAGCAGTTCTTC.

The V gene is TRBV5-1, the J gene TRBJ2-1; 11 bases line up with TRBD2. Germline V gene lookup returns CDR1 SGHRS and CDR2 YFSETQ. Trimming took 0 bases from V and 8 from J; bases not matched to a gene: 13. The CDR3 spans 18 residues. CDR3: CASSLGRVAGGWVDEQFF. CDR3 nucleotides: TGCGCCAGCAGCTTGGGGCGCGTAGCGGGAGGGTGGGTAGATGAGCAGTTCTTC.

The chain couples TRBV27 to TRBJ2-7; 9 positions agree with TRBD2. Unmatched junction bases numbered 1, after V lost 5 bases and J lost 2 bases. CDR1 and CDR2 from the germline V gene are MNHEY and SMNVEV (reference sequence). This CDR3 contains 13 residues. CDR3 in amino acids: CASSVAGAYEQYF. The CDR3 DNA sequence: TGTGCCAGCAGTGTAGCGGGAGCCTACGAGCAGTACTTC.

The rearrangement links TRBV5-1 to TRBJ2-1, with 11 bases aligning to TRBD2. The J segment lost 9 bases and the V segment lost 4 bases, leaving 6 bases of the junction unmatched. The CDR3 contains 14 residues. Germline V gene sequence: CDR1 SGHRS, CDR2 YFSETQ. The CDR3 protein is CASSAPLAGVEQFF. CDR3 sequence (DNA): TGCGCCAGCAGCGCCCCACTAGCGGGAGTTGAGCAGTTCTTC. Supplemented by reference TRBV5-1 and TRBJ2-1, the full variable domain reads KAGVTQTPRYLIKTRGQQVTLSCSPISGHRSVSWYQQTPGQGLQFLFEYFSETQRNKGNFPGRFSGRQFSNSRSEMNVSTLELGDSALYLCASSAPLAGVEQFFGPGTRLTVL.

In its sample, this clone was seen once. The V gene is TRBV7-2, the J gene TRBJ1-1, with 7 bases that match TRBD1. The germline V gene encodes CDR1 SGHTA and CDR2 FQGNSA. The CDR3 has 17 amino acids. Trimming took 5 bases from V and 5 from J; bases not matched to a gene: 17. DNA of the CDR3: TGTGCCAGCAGCCCGAGAGGAGGGGGCGGAGGGTGGACTGAAGCTTTCTTT. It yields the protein CASSPRGGGGGWTEAFF.

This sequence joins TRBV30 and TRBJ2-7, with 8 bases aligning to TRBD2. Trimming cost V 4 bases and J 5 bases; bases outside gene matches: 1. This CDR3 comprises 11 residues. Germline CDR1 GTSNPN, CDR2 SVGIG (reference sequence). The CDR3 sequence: CAWNGRDEQYF. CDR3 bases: TGTGCCTGGAACGGGAGGGACGAGCAGTACTTC.

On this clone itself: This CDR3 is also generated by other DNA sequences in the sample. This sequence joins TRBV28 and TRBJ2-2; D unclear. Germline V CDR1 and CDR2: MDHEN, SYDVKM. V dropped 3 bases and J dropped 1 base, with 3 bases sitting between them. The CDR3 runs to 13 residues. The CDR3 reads CASSLLNTGELFF. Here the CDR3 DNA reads TGTGCCAGCAGTTTGTTGAACACCGGGGAGCTGTTTTTT.

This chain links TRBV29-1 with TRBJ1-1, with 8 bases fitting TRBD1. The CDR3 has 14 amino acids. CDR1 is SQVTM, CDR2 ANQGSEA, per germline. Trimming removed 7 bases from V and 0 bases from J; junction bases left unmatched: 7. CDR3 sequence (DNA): TGCAGCGCTCTGGGACAGGCTATGAACACTGAAGCTTTCTTT. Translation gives CSALGQAMNTEAFF.

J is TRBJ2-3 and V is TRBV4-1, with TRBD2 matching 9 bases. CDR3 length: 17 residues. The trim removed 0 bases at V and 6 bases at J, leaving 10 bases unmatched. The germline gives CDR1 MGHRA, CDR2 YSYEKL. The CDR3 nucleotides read TGCGCCAGCAGCCAAGATCCTAGCGGGACGTGGGTGGATACGCAGTATTTT. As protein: CASSQDPSGTWVDTQYF.

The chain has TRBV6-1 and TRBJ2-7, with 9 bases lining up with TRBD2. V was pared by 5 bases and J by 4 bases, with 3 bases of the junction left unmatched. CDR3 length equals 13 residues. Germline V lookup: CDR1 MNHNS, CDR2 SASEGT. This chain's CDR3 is CASSPSGRYEQYF. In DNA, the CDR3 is TGTGCCAGCAGTCCAAGCGGGAGGTACGAGCAGTACTTC.

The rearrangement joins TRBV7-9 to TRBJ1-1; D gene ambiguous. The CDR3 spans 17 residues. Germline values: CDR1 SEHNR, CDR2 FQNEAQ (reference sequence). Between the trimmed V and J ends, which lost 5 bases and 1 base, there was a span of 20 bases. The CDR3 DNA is TGTGCCAGCAGCCCACGGACGCCACTCTCGGGGAACACTGAAGCTTTCTTT. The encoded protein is CASSPRTPLSGNTEAFF.

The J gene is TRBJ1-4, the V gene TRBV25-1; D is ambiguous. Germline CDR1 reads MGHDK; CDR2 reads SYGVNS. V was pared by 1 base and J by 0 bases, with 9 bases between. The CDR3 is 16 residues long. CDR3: CASSEWRASTNEKLFF. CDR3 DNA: TGTGCCAGCAGTGAATGGAGGGCCTCAACTAATGAAAAACTGTTTTTT.